These T cell receptor beta chains were read from a single sample in a study of identical twins. TCRdb itself ran the 5' RACE reads through MiXCR, one entry per CDR3 protein. The table shows about 890,000 distinct CDR3 sequences, with roughly 12% occurring only once. Separately, the same data were catalogued under a study of yellow fever vaccine responses in identical twins.

The sample comprised PBMCs. These receptors originate from a woman between 18 and 29 years old in good health. Each CDR3 is given with its conserved first and last residue. The D gene is left open where the match is weak. The size entry is marked missing in some rows and otherwise reads once, few, many or a size class.

d_call j_call v_call clone_size cdr3_nt cdr3_aa
. TRBJ1-4 TRBV28 few TGTGCCAGCAGTCCTATACCAGGACAGAGCGATAATGAAAAACTGTTTTTT CASSPIPGQSDNEKLFF
. TRBJ2-1 TRBV11-3 . TGTGCCAGCATGCCCCTACAGGGTAGTTTGGGAAATGAGCAGTTCTTC CASMPLQGSLGNEQFF
TRBD1 TRBJ2-1 TRBV5-1 many TGCGCCAGCAGCTCGGACAGGGGATGGAATGAGCAGTTCTTC CASSSDRGWNEQFF
TRBD1 TRBJ1-2 TRBV25-1 . TGTGCCAGCAGTGAATTCCCGACAGGGGATGGCTACACCTTC CASSEFPTGDGYTF
. TRBJ1-5 TRBV28 few TGTGCCAGCAGTTTTCTGGCGAATCAGCCCCAGCATTTT CASSFLANQPQHF
. TRBJ2-6 TRBV19 few TGTGCCAGTAGTAGGGTTGCAGGACAGAACAGAGCCAACGTCCTGACTTTC CASSRVAGQNRANVLTF
. TRBJ2-2 TRBV19 few TGTGCCAGTAGTATTTTAGCTTACACCGGGGAGCTGTTTTTT CASSILAYTGELFF
TRBD2 TRBJ2-3 TRBV3-1 . TGTGCCAGCAGCGGACTAGCGGGGGGCATAAGCACAGATACGCAGTATTTT CASSGLAGGISTDTQYF
. TRBJ1-4 TRBV12-3/TRBV12-4 few . CASSLFGPGSGEKLFF
. TRBJ1-2 TRBV11-2 . TGTGCCAGCAGCTTAGCCAGGTCGGGCTATGGCTACACCTTC CASSLARSGYGYTF